This T cell receptor beta chain was obtained from a study of cytomegalovirus exposure and HLA in healthy donors. Germline CDR1 is SGHTA and CDR2 is FQGNSA. The junction had 6 bases not matched to a gene; V was cut back by 5 bases and J by 7 bases. This CDR3 is built from 15 residues. The PCR contained 60 Vbeta and 13 Jbeta primers. Data came from immunoSEQ multiplex PCR; TCRdb stores just in-frame clones and leaves some out. The table shows 70,000 to 100,000 clones, with over 60% occurring only once. The clonotype was recovered from a woman between 45 and 65 years old in good health and CMV-seropositive. The chain recombines TRBV7-2 with TRBJ2-2, with TRBD2 matching 11 bases. The sample was PBMCs. This CDR3 is CASSVAGLAVGELFF. In DNA, the CDR3 is TGTGCCAGCAGCGTGGCGGGACTAGCGGTCGGGGAGCTGTTTTTT.